This TCR beta chain was documented in a study of T-cell reconstitution after alpha-beta-depleted transplantation in children. Germline V lookup: CDR1 SGHAT, CDR2 FQNNGV. V lost 2 bases to trimming and J lost 5 bases; unmatched junction nucleotides: 1. The CDR3 totals 15 residues. Unique molecular identifiers tagged the TCRbeta library. TCRdb re-called the PCR reads with MiXCR, one entry per CDR3 protein. This sample yields roughly 300,000 distinct CDR3 sequences, of which approximately 10% are seen a single time; 2% to 3% belongs to the top ten. The sample holds many counts of this clonotype. Sequences were derived from PBMCs from the stem cell graft donor, sampled from the stem cell graft. V usage is TRBV11-2 and J usage is TRBJ2-1; 12 nucleotides match TRBD2. This TCR was recovered from a human donor who donated a stem cell graft to a child with acute lymphoblastic leukemia. The CDR3 bases are TGTGCCAGCAGCTTACTAGCGGGAGGGCACAATGAGCAGTTCTTC. Its protein is CASSLLAGGHNEQFF.